The TCR beta chain described here comes from a study of OX40 agonist ivuxolimab in advanced cancers. Study-level results: By week 6 at 0.1 to 3.0 mg/kg, blood CD4+ and CD8+ T cells had expanded clonally.

A note on this clone: Its antigen is undetermined.

Blood sampling took place at baseline, cycle 4 day 1, and cycle 7 day 1. Trimming at V came to 1 base and at J to 1 base, leaving 6 bases not matched to a gene. The CDR3 runs 16 residues. CDR1 is LGHNT, CDR2 FRNRAP, per germline. Data came from immunoSEQ multiplex PCR; TCRdb stores just in-frame clones and leaves some out. The table includes about 110,000 clones, approximately 89% detected once. Material: CD4+ or CD8+ T cells sorted from blood, obtained in a trial of the OX40 agonist ivuxolimab. The rearrangement uses TRBV12-5 and TRBJ2-7; 8 nucleotides agree with TRBD2. This TCR was recovered from an adult with an advanced solid tumor such as melanoma, head and neck, liver or kidney cancer. Written as DNA, the CDR3 is TGTGCTAGTGGTTTGGAGACTAGCGCCTATTCCTACGAGCAGTACTTC. Residues: CASGLETSAYSYEQYF. The variable domain in full, with the rest retrieved from reference TRBV12-5 and TRBJ2-7, is DARVTQTPRHKVTEMGQEVTMRCQPILGHNTVFWYRQTMMQGLELLAYFRNRAPLDDSGMPKDRFSAEMPDATLATLKIQPSEPRDSAVYFCASGLETSAYSYEQYFGPGTRLTVT.